Listed here is a single TCR beta chain. Its antigen remains unidentified. Base qualities are not provided; no much larger clone lies one nucleotide away. TCR CDR3 regions were amplified from genomic DNA by multiplex PCR using the deep immunoSEQ assay. Extracted genomic DNA from each cell subset was distributed evenly across all wells of several immunoSEQ 96-well plates, and each plate was treated as a replicate. For unsorted PBMC, roughly 330 ng of genomic DNA, equivalent to about 30,000 T cell genomes, went into each replicate PCR. Ten immunoSEQ deep assay plates were used to sequence the unsorted PBMC genomic DNA. Purified libraries were quantified with a Qubit 3.0 fluorometer, sized on a Bioanalyzer 2100, and re-quantified with the KAPA Library Quantification kit. Each immunoSEQ 96-well plate was sequenced on its own single-read 150-cycle Illumina NextSeq 550 flow cell. Per the source publication's procedure: Because the immunoSEQ output included only junctional sequences and no quality scores, the filtering could not be the same as the filtering used for full-length reads. To assign V/J genes and CDR3, sequences were annotated using PyIR, a Python wrapper for IgBLAST v1.9, with IMGT germline references. Reads were filtered out if the reads had weak V/J assignments (E-value above 1e-6), no CDR3, stop codons, out-of-frame junctions, or ambiguous translated residues. V3J clonotypes were defined as sequences sharing an identical inferred V gene, J gene, and CDR3 amino acid sequence. Percentage overlap between repertoires was calculated by dividing the number of shared unique clonotypes by the size of the smaller repertoire. Three approaches were used to assess repertoire richness: RTK rarefaction, the Chao1 estimator, and Recon v2.1 estimates of unobserved clonotypes. TCRdb retrieved this table from immuneACCESS and kept in-frame rearrangements only. Not all clones are present; in checked studies, unresolved V genes account for under half, and no reason is known for the remainder. The DNA gave D and trimming, while V, J and clone size come from that table. The sample has roughly 510,000 clones on record, 60% to 80% of them singletons. The ten most abundant clones make up around 12% of the sample.

This sample was taken from a study of shared clonotypes between healthy human individuals (dated by TCRdb to the early 2020s). The study in broad terms: A couple of women and three men aged 18 to 49 years were included in the cohort. The study deeply sequenced blood TCR repertoires of about 5 healthy adults to estimate repertoire size and the extent of clonotype sharing between individuals. To increase sequencing depth and limit assay-specific biases, TCR repertoire library preparation and sequencing were carried out by different laboratories using diverse techniques. Per donor, leukapheresis produced somewhere between about 0.94 and 9 billion PBMCs. Findings and caveats that apply to the study as a whole: The small number of donors limited the genetic and exposure-history diversity represented. Pairwise subsampling led to the expectation that sequencing depth would affect the degree of clonotype sharing among donors. Sampling was restricted to blood, and TCR repertoires in tissues likely differ from the TCR repertoires found in blood.

The donors were healthy, HIV-negative adults who had no recently reported acute infections or vaccinations. All donors were Caucasian adults living in Nashville, Tennessee, USA. In the unsorted samples, some 94 million PBMCs were counted, and genomic DNA was extracted using the QIAamp DNA Blood Mini kit. After blood collection by leukapheresis, PBMCs were isolated using Ficoll-Histopaque density gradient centrifugation and then cryopreserved in the vapor phase of liquid nitrogen. For this chain, trimming is 4 bases at the V end and 9 bases at the J end, and the number of junction bases without a gene match is 10. The CDR3 holds 15 amino acids from the cysteine to the phenylalanine. Just CDR3 DNA is preserved here, 45 bases in frame from base 1. CDR1 SGHTA and CDR2 FQGNSA were looked up in the germline V gene.

Sequences were obtained from PBMCs. The receptor was isolated from a woman aged 35 to 49 in good health. Some clones in this sample may be carry-over from other donors' samples. The rearrangement combines TRBV7-2 with TRBJ2-5, and TRBD2 matches 11 of the central bases. The CDR3 reads CASSSQTSGTTAQYF. In nucleotides, the sequence is TGTGCCAGCAGCTCCCAGACTAGCGGGACCACGGCCCAGTACTTC.